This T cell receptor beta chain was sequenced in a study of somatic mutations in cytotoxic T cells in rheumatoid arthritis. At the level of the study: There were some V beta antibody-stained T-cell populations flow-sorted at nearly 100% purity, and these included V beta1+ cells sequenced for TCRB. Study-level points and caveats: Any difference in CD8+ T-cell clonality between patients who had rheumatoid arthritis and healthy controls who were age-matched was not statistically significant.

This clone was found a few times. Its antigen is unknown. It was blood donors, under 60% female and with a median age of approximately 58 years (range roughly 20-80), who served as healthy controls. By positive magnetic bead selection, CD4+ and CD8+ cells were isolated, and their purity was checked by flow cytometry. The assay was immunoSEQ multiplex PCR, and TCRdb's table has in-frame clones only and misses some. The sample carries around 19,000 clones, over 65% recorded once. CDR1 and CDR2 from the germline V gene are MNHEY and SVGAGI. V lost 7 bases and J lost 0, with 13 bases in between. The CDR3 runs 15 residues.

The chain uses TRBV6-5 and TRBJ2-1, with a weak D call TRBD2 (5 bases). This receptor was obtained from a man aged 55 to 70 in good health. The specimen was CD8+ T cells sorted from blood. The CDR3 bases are TGTGCCAGCAAAAATCGCGGGCGCTCCTACAATGAGCAGTTCTTC. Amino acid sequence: CASKNRGRSYNEQFF.